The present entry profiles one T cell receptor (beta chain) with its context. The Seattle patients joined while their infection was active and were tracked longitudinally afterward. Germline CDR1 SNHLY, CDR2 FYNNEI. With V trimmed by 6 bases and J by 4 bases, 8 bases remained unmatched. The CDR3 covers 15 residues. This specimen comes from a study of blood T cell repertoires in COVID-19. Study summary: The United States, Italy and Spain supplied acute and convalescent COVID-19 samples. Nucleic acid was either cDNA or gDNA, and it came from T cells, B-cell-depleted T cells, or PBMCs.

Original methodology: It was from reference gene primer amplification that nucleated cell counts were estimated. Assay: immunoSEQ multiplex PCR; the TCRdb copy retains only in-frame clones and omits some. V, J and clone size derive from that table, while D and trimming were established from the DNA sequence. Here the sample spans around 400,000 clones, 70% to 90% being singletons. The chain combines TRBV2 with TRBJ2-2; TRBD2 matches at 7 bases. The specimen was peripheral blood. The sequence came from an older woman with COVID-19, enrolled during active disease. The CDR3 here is CASRGGGVLTGELFF. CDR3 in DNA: TGTGCCAGCAGGGGCGGGGGAGTCCTCACCGGGGAGCTGTTTTTT.